What follows describes a single T cell receptor beta chain. TCRdb reprocessed the reads with MiXCR, giving one entry per CDR3 protein. Among about 740,000 distinct CDR3 sequences listed, about a third were seen once. The data were obtained in a study of T cell repertoires in cytomegalovirus infection. The V end was cut by 2 bases, the J end by 7 bases, with 18 bases between. Germline CDR1 and CDR2: MNHEY and SVGEGT. The CDR3 length is 16 residues. This sequence joins TRBV6-2 or TRBV6-3 and TRBJ2-1; TRBD2 might be the D (7 bases). The sequenced material came from PBMCs. The source is a human donor in good health (CMV status not recorded). Some clones in this sample may be carry-over from other donors' samples. The CDR3 spells CASSYGGGSSGNEQFF. The CDR3 DNA reads TGTGCCAGCAGTTACGGGGGCGGGAGTTCGGGAAATGAGCAGTTCTTC.